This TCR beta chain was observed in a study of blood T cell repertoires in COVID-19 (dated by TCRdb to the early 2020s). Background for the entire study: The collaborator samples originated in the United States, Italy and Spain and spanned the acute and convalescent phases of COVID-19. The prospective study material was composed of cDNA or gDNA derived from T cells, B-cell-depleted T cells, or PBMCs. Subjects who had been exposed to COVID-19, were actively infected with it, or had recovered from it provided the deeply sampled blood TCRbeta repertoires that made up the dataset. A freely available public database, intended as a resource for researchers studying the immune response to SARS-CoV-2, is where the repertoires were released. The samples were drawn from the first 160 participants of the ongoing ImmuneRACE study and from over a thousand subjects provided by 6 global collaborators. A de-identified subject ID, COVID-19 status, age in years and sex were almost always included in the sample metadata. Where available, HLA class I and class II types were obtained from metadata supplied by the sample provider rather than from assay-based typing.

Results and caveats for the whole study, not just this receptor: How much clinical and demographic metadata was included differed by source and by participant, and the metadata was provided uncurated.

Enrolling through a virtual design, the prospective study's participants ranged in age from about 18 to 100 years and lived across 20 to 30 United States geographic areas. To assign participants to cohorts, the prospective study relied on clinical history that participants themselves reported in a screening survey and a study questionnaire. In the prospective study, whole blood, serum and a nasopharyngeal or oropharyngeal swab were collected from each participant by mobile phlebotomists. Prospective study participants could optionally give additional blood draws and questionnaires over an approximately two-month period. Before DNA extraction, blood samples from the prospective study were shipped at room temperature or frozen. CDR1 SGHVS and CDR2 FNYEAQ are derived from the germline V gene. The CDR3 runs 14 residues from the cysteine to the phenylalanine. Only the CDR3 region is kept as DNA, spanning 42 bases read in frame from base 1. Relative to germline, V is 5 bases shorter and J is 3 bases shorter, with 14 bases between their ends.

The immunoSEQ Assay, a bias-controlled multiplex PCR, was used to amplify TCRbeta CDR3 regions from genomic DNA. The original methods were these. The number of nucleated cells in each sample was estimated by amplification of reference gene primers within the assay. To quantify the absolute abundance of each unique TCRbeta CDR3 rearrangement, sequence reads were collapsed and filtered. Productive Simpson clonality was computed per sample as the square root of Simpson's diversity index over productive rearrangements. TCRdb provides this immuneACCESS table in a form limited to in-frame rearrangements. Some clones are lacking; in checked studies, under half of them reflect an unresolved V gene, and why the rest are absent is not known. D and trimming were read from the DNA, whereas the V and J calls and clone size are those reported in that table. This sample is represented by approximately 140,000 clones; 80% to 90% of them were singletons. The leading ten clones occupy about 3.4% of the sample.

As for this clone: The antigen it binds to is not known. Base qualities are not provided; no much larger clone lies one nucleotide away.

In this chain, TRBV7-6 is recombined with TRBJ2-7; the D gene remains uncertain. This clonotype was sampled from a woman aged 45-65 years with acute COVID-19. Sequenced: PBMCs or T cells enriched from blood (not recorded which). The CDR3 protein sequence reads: CASSDPDTNYEQYF. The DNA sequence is TGTGCCAGCAGCGATCCCGACACCAACTACGAGCAGTACTTC.